This T cell receptor (beta chain) emerged from a study of patients and donors after allogeneic stem cell transplantation. TCRdb independently ran MiXCR on the RT-PCR reads; one entry per CDR3 protein. The repertoire consists of about a million distinct CDR3 sequences, with roughly 18% occurring once and the leading ten covering roughly 6%. This clonotype has a count of ten or more. Germline V gene sequence: CDR1 SGDLS, CDR2 YYNGEE. CDR3 size: 16 residues. With 0 bases clipped from V and 5 bases from J, the junction kept 9 bases outside the gene matches. Sequenced: blood, either unsorted or a sorted T cell fraction (not recorded which). The receptor comes from a human donor who was either an allogeneic HSCT recipient or a stem cell or donor lymphocyte infusion donor (not recorded which). It is not recorded whose cells these are; they may come from a transplant donor. The rearrangement links TRBV9 to TRBJ2-7, with 9 bases fitting TRBD1. This CDR3 is CASSVEGTGTVDEQYF. The CDR3 DNA sequence: TGTGCCAGCAGCGTAGAGGGGACAGGGACTGTTGACGAGCAGTACTTC.